The present T cell receptor beta chain was sequenced within a study of immune heterogeneity within non-small cell lung tumors. Bulk tumor genomic DNA constituted the template, at approximately 600 ng per sample. During surgery, each primary tumor gave multiple biopsies spaced as far apart as possible. Curative operations were performed on patients who had untreated, newly diagnosed non-small cell lung cancer. Study results and caveats: Local T-cell clonality and local tumor mutational burden correlated moderately but significantly (R about 0.34). For the most part, the T-cell receptor beta clonotypes present at high frequency were distinct from one individual patient to the next.

This clonotype rates as medium-sized. Its target is not known. Germline CDR1 and CDR2: KGHDR and SFDVKD. This CDR3 has 18 residues. V lost 4 bases to trimming and J lost 4 bases; unmatched junction nucleotides: 15. Multiplex PCR was performed with 32 V and 13 J primers, and it amplified TCR beta CDR3. MiXCR was run by TCRdb on the multiplex PCR reads, yielding one entry per CDR3 protein. The data contain 8,000 to 13,000 distinct CDR3 sequences, over 15% of them singletons. The receptor's source is a man in his forties with non-small cell lung cancer. The genes are TRBV24-1 and TRBJ2-3; 8 bases are shared with TRBD2. Sequenced material: lung tumor tissue. The CDR3 bases are TGTGCCACCAGTGAGGGTGGACTAGCCGCAGGTTGGCCAGATACGCAGTATTTT. This codes for CATSEGGLAAGWPDTQYF.